Listed below are T cell receptor beta chains from one sample, sequenced in a study of T cells in Graves' hyperthyroidism and ophthalmopathy. In TCRdb, the multiplex PCR reads were re-called with MiXCR into one record per CDR3 protein. Of 200,000 to 250,000 distinct CDR3 sequences in the sample, roughly 17% are singletons; the top ten hold 50%. Sequenced sample: blood. The source is a man in his forties or fifties with Graves' hyperthyroidism. Each CDR3 is given with its conserved first and last residue. Fields, in order: clone size, J gene, V gene, CDR3 protein. For some rows the clone size is stated as once, few or many, or as a class when expanded; others skip it.

clone_size: many
j_call: TRBJ1-2
v_call: TRBV7-3
cdr3_aa: CASSLGSHYGYTF

clone_size: -
j_call: TRBJ2-2
v_call: TRBV2
cdr3_aa: CATTVKESADTGELFF

clone_size: many
j_call: TRBJ2-7
v_call: TRBV7-2
cdr3_aa: CASSWNGVAEQYF

clone_size: many
j_call: TRBJ2-1
v_call: TRBV2
cdr3_aa: CASSEEQDNEQFF

clone_size: many
j_call: TRBJ2-7
v_call: TRBV7-9
cdr3_aa: CASGKLTELAGTGAEQYF

clone_size: -
j_call: TRBJ2-1
v_call: TRBV6-1
cdr3_aa: CASRSGLAYYNEQFF

clone_size: -
j_call: TRBJ2-6
v_call: TRBV9
cdr3_aa: CASSDLAGANVLTF

clone_size: many
j_call: TRBJ1-1
v_call: TRBV20-1
cdr3_aa: CSASGHTLNTEAFF

clone_size: many
j_call: TRBJ2-1
v_call: TRBV3-1
cdr3_aa: CASSQAETSGYNEQFF

clone_size: many
j_call: TRBJ1-1
v_call: TRBV5-6
cdr3_aa: CASSLRVGSEAFF

clone_size: -
j_call: TRBJ1-1
v_call: TRBV20-1
cdr3_aa: CSASPSRSRTEAFF

clone_size: few
j_call: TRBJ2-3
v_call: TRBV12-3/TRBV12-4
cdr3_aa: CASSLARLGTGYTQYF

clone_size: few
j_call: TRBJ2-7
v_call: TRBV25-1
cdr3_aa: CASKGTGRYEQYF

clone_size: many
j_call: TRBJ2-7
v_call: TRBV24-1
cdr3_aa: CATSQGVNSYEQYF

clone_size: few
j_call: TRBJ2-7
v_call: TRBV7-9
cdr3_aa: CASSPTGLQAYEQYF

clone_size: -
j_call: TRBJ1-1
v_call: TRBV5-5
cdr3_aa: CASSQNMNTEAFF

clone_size: many
j_call: TRBJ2-7
v_call: TRBV10-3
cdr3_aa: CAISESPSGQREPYEQYF

clone_size: -
j_call: TRBJ2-2
v_call: TRBV25-1
cdr3_aa: CASSEYLGTGELFF

clone_size: few
j_call: TRBJ1-2
v_call: TRBV19
cdr3_aa: CASSQDANYGYTF

clone_size: -
j_call: TRBJ1-1
v_call: TRBV11-3
cdr3_aa: CASSSGQGREAFF

clone_size: many
j_call: TRBJ1-5
v_call: TRBV7-9
cdr3_aa: CASSRGDQPQHF

clone_size: many
j_call: TRBJ2-3
v_call: TRBV20-1
cdr3_aa: CSARGVWGTSGRASTDTQYF

clone_size: few
j_call: TRBJ1-2
v_call: TRBV7-8
cdr3_aa: CASSKLQESYGYTF

clone_size: -
j_call: TRBJ2-7
v_call: TRBV11-3
cdr3_aa: CASSPAEGGSYEQYF

clone_size: few
j_call: TRBJ2-7
v_call: TRBV7-9
cdr3_aa: CASSLGFRGGQTYEQYF

clone_size: -
j_call: TRBJ2-2
v_call: TRBV7-8
cdr3_aa: CASSVSGRIGELFF

clone_size: many
j_call: TRBJ1-5
v_call: TRBV30
cdr3_aa: CAWSEGRDQPQHF

clone_size: many
j_call: TRBJ2-3
v_call: TRBV29-1
cdr3_aa: CSVAPGGATDTQYF

clone_size: -
j_call: TRBJ2-5
v_call: TRBV7-3
cdr3_aa: CASSLTARRGQTQYF